A single sample gave rise to the 22 T cell receptor beta chains below, sequenced in a study of cytomegalovirus exposure and HLA in healthy donors. Data came from immunoSEQ multiplex PCR; TCRdb stores just in-frame clones and leaves some out. The sample has more than 55,000 clones, roughly nine tenths seen once. The sequenced sample was PBMCs. All receptors derive from a woman aged 18-29 years in good health and CMV-seronegative.

The rearrangement links TRBV27 to TRBJ2-1, with D possibly being TRBD1 (5 bases). Germline V CDR1 and CDR2: MNHEY, SMNVEV (reference sequence). The CDR3 contains 15 residues. The ends were cut back, 5 bases at V and 6 bases at J, with 17 bases in the middle. The CDR3 sequence is CASSKRGLGFNEQFF. The CDR3, as DNA: TGTGCCAGCAGTAAAAGGGGTCTCGGATTCAATGAGCAGTTCTTC.

This chain connects TRBV5-1 to TRBJ1-2; D is perhaps TRBD1 (6 bases). Trimming left V 5 bases short and J 4 bases short, with 12 bases between. This CDR3 contains 13 residues. Germline values: CDR1 SGHRS, CDR2 YFSETQ. In DNA, the CDR3 is TGCGCCAGCAGTACCCAGGACAGCTATGGCTACACCTTC. Translation: CASSTQDSYGYTF.

The V call is TRBV9, the J call TRBJ2-1; the D gene is possibly TRBD1 (6 bases). Germline lookup yields CDR1 SGDLS and CDR2 YYNGEE. This CDR3 comprises 15 residues. With 0 bases removed from V and 4 bases from J, the gap between germline ends came to 11 bases. For the CDR3, the DNA is TGTGCCAGCAGCGTAGAGGGGGACCCTTACAATGAGCAGTTCTTC. Translating it yields CASSVEGDPYNEQFF.

The J gene is TRBJ2-1, the V gene TRBV5-1; D may be TRBD2 (5 bases). V dropped 3 bases and J dropped 13 bases, with 11 bases sitting between them. The germline V gene encodes CDR1 SGHRS and CDR2 YFSETQ. The CDR3 totals 11 residues. The CDR3 region is CASSSGVIQFF. In DNA form, the CDR3 reads TGCGCCAGCAGCTCCGGGGTTATACAGTTCTTC.

The chain has TRBV7-8 and TRBJ1-1, with 9 bases lining up with TRBD1. Germline CDR1 is SGHVS and CDR2 is FQNEAQ. V dropped 3 bases and J dropped 3; count of bases not matched to a gene: 2. The CDR3 runs 14 residues. The CDR3, as DNA: TGTGCCAGCAGCTTCCGGGACAGGGACACTGAAGCTTTCTTT. Residues: CASSFRDRDTEAFF. The variable domain in full, with the rest retrieved from reference TRBV7-8 and TRBJ1-1, is GAGVSQSPRYKVAKRGQDVALRCDPISGHVSLFWYQQALGQGPEFLTYFQNEAQLDKSGLPSDRFFAERPEGSVSTLKIQRTQQEDSAVYLCASSFRDRDTEAFFGQGTRLTVV.

The chain uses TRBV28 and TRBJ1-2; 7 bases fit TRBD1. The CDR3 spans 13 residues. The trim removed 10 bases at V and 4 bases at J, leaving 9 bases unmatched. Germline CDR1 is MDHEN and CDR2 is SYDVKM. The CDR3 protein is CATGGTVFYGYTF. The DNA for the CDR3 is TGTGCCACAGGGGGGACAGTTTTCTATGGCTACACCTTC.

The V and J genes are TRBV5-4 and TRBJ2-2, with D possibly matching TRBD1 (6 bases). Germline V gene data show CDR1 as SGHNT and CDR2 as YYREEE (reference sequence). This CDR3 is 16 amino acids long. V lost 4 bases and J lost 1, with 14 bases in between. The CDR3 DNA sequence: TGTGCCAGCAGCCGAGATACAGGGTTGAACACCGGGGAGCTGTTTTTT. Translation: CASSRDTGLNTGELFF.

The chain recombines TRBV30 with TRBJ1-1; D is perhaps TRBD1 (5 bases). Germline loops: CDR1 GTSNPN, CDR2 SVGIG (reference sequence). The V and J ends lost 1 base and 1 base respectively, with 13 bases between them. This CDR3 is 15 amino acids long. The DNA for the CDR3 is TGTGCCTGGAGTGCCCAAGGTCAGGGGAACACTGAAGCTTTCTTT. This translates into CAWSAQGQGNTEAFF.

This clone was detected only a few times. The V gene is TRBV15, the J gene TRBJ2-7, with 7 bases identical to TRBD2. The CDR3 totals 15 residues. Unmatched junction bases numbered 10, after V lost 1 base and J lost 7 bases. Germline CDR1 reads LNHNV; CDR2 reads YYDKDF (reference sequence). CDR3 residues: CATSRGGSPPGEQYF. The DNA for the CDR3 is TGTGCCACCAGCAGAGGCGGGAGCCCTCCGGGAGAGCAGTACTTC.

The CDR3 reads CASNPRVNEKLFF. Written as DNA, the CDR3 is TGTGCCAGTAACCCCAGGGTTAATGAAAAACTGTTTTTT. This sequence joins TRBV19 and TRBJ1-4, with D possibly being TRBD1 (5 bases). The CDR3 has 13 amino acids. Trimming shortened V by 7 bases and J by 4 bases, and 10 bases separated the two germline ends. The germline CDR1 and CDR2 sequences are LNHDA and SQIVND (reference sequence).

As regards this clone: The identical CDR3 is also encoded by other nucleotide sequences in the sample. J is TRBJ2-3 and V is TRBV11-2; tentatively, D is TRBD2 (6 bases). The germline gives CDR1 SGHAT, CDR2 FQNNGV. The V end was cut by 1 base, the J end by 1 base, with 6 bases between. The CDR3 is 14 amino acids. The CDR3 loop is CASSLAGGTDTQYF. Written as DNA, the CDR3 is TGTGCCAGCAGCTTAGCGGGAGGCACAGATACGCAGTATTTT.

The chain has TRBV18 and TRBJ2-5, with a possible D match to TRBD1 (5 bases). This CDR3 is built from 15 residues. V was clipped by 6 bases and J by 3 bases, with 17 bases between them. The V gene's germline CDR1 is KGHSH and CDR2 LQKENI. CDR3 protein: CASSRSGYQEETQYF. The CDR3 bases are TGTGCCAGCTCTCGATCAGGGTATCAGGAAGAGACCCAGTACTTC.

This chain connects TRBV5-6 to TRBJ2-1; 13 bases fit TRBD2. With V trimmed by 4 bases and J by 2 bases, 3 bases remained unmatched. Germline V lookup: CDR1 SGHDT, CDR2 YYEEEE. This CDR3 is 16 amino acids long. The CDR3 is CASSEGTSGTYNEQFF. The CDR3 nucleotides are TGTGCCAGCAGCGAGGGGACTAGCGGGACCTACAATGAGCAGTTCTTC.

V gene TRBV7-9 combines with J gene TRBJ1-2, with TRBD1 identical over 12 bases. V gave up 5 bases and J gave up 6 bases; unmatched junction bases: 4. CDR1 is SEHNR and CDR2 is FQNEAQ in the germline V gene (reference sequence). The CDR3 totals 14 residues. CDR3 sequence (DNA): TGTGCCAGCAGCGCGGGACAGGGGGCCGATGGCTACACCTTC. Encoded protein: CASSAGQGADGYTF.

The chain is built from TRBV5-1 and TRBJ2-1; no firm D call. The CDR3 length is 14 residues. The germline gives CDR1 SGHRS, CDR2 YFSETQ. V was clipped by 2 bases and J by 5 bases, with 11 bases between them. The DNA for the CDR3 is TGCGCCAGCAGCTTACCCCAAACGGACAATGAGCAGTTCTTC. Amino acids: CASSLPQTDNEQFF. Drawing the rest from reference TRBV5-1 and TRBJ2-1, the complete variable domain is KAGVTQTPRYLIKTRGQQVTLSCSPISGHRSVSWYQQTPGQGLQFLFEYFSETQRNKGNFPGRFSGRQFSNSRSEMNVSTLELGDSALYLCASSLPQTDNEQFFGPGTRLTVL.

The chain recombines TRBV10-3 with TRBJ1-1, with D possibly matching TRBD1 (6 bases). Trimming pared 5 bases from V and 4 bases from J, leaving 11 bases between. CDR1 and CDR2 from the germline V gene are ENHRY and SYGVKD. This CDR3 comprises 13 residues. CDR3 region: CAISQQGGTEAFF. As DNA, the CDR3 is TGTGCCATCAGTCAACAGGGCGGCACTGAAGCTTTCTTT.

The CDR3: CASSLLLDPREDTGELFF. The CDR3 bases are TGTGCCAGCAGTTTATTACTCGACCCGCGGGAGGACACCGGGGAGCTGTTTTTT. The chain combines TRBV27 with TRBJ2-2; TRBD2 matches at 8 bases. The CDR3 consists of 18 residues. The germline V gene has CDR1 MNHEY and CDR2 SMNVEV (reference sequence). Germline trimming cut 1 base from V and 3 bases from J; bases unmatched to any gene: 10.

This clone was seen more than once but under ten times. V and J are TRBV18 and TRBJ2-5; D unclear. The CDR3 runs 14 residues. Trimming took 5 bases from V and 1 from J, leaving 11 bases between them. Germline CDR1 is KGHSH and CDR2 is LQKENI. The CDR3 sequence: CASSGSRSQETQYF. In DNA, the CDR3 is TGTGCCAGCTCAGGTTCGCGATCCCAAGAGACCCAGTACTTC.

J is TRBJ1-1 and V is TRBV4-1; no clear D gene. The CDR3 runs 13 residues. V shed 3 bases and J shed 4 bases, with 9 bases lying between them. Germline V gene lookup returns CDR1 MGHRA and CDR2 YSYEKL. In DNA, the CDR3 is TGCGCCAGCAGCCAGTTGACGGGCACTGAAGCTTTCTTT. Translated, it gives CASSQLTGTEAFF.

Comment on this clone: The sample carries other DNA sequences with the same CDR3. V is TRBV5-1 and J is TRBJ2-1; 8 nucleotides align to TRBD2. Looked up from germline, CDR1 is SGHRS and CDR2 is YFSETQ. J lost 0 bases, V lost 1 base, and 0 bases had no gene match. The CDR3 is made up of 15 amino acids. The chain's CDR3 is CASSLTSGSYNEQFF. The CDR3 bases are TGCGCCAGCAGCTTGACTAGCGGCTCCTACAATGAGCAGTTCTTC.

In its sample, this clone was seen many times. This chain links TRBV18 with TRBJ2-5; D may be TRBD2 (5 bases). The CDR3 runs to 13 residues. From germline, CDR1 is KGHSH and CDR2 LQKENI. The V gene lost 3 bases and the J gene lost 3 bases, with 8 bases spanning the gap. CDR3 nucleotides: TGTGCCAGCTCACCTTTCGGGGAAGAGACCCAGTACTTC. It is translated as CASSPFGEETQYF.

The CDR3 protein is CASSQSWAGTNEKLFF. The CDR3 DNA sequence: TGCGCCAGCAGCCAGTCTTGGGCAGGAACTAATGAAAAACTGTTTTTT. The chain carries TRBV5-1 and TRBJ1-4, with D unclear. This CDR3 is 16 amino acids long. V lost 4 bases, J lost 1 base, and 14 bases lay in between. Germline V gene sequence: CDR1 SGHRS, CDR2 YFSETQ.